What follows are 14 T cell receptor beta chains derived from one specimen sequenced in a study of beta chain features in type 1 diabetes. Reverse transcribing all isolated RNA meant expressed TCRB transcripts were sequenced. The protocol was immunoSEQ multiplex PCR, while the TCRdb copy is restricted to in-frame clones and leaves out a portion. The sample has 970,000 or so clones; roughly 15% are singletons. Sequenced: naive CD4+ T cells from blood. These receptors all come from a woman under 30 in good health.

This clone showed up just a few times. CDR3 region: CASSLGLAAGTDTQYF. The CDR3 DNA reads TGTGCCAGCAGCTTGGGCCTAGCGGCTGGCACAGATACGCAGTATTTT. The chain is built from TRBV5-4 and TRBJ2-3, with 7 bases that match TRBD2. The V segment lost 0 bases and the J segment 1 base; nucleotides outside the gene matches: 5. The CDR3 sequence is 16 residues long. Germline values: CDR1 SGHNT, CDR2 YYREEE (reference sequence).

This clone came up once. V gene TRBV27 combines with J gene TRBJ2-5; 9 nucleotides align to TRBD1. V shed 5 bases, J shed 5 bases, and the junction held 6 bases outside the gene matches. The CDR3 covers 14 residues. The germline V gene has CDR1 MNHEY and CDR2 SMNVEV (reference sequence). The CDR3 is CASSKDRGWETQYF. The CDR3 region has the DNA TGTGCCAGCAGTAAGGACAGGGGTTGGGAGACCCAGTACTTC.

This clone came up once. Other DNA sequences from this sample encode an identical CDR3 as well. J is TRBJ2-7 and V is TRBV28, with 7 bases that match TRBD2. CDR3 length: 13 residues. Germline-derived CDR1 and CDR2 are MDHEN and SYDVKM. The ends lost 3 bases at V and 3 bases at J; junction bases unmatched: 2. The CDR3: CASSLGTNYEQYF. CDR3 in DNA: TGTGCCAGCAGTTTGGGGACTAACTACGAGCAGTACTTC.

The chain carries TRBV5-1 and TRBJ1-2, with D unclear. CDR1 and CDR2 (germline): SGHRS, YFSETQ. CDR3 length: 13 residues. Trimming stripped 0 bases from V and 7 bases from J, with 10 bases between. As DNA, the CDR3 is TGCGCCAGCAGCTTGGGAGAATCTGGTGGCTACACCTTC. Translating gives CASSLGESGGYTF.

This clone was observed a handful of times. Other DNA variants within this sample encode the same CDR3. The chain recombines TRBV7-2 with TRBJ1-3, with D unresolved. V lost 1 base and J 4 bases, leaving 5 bases between the germline ends. This CDR3 contains 13 residues. CDR1 is SGHTA, CDR2 FQGNSA, per germline. CDR3 region: CASSLGSGNTIYF. CDR3 coding DNA: TGTGCCAGCAGCTTAGGGTCGGGAAACACCATATATTTT. The whole variable domain, filled in from reference TRBV7-2 and TRBJ1-3, reads GAGVSQSPSNKVTEKGKDVELRCDPISGHTALYWYRQSLGQGLEFLIYFQGNSAPDKSGLPSDRFSAERTGGSVSTLTIQRTQQEDSAVYLCASSLGSGNTIYFGEGSWLTVV.

The chain recombines TRBV7-2 with TRBJ2-6, with D tentatively TRBD2 (6 bases). Germline assignment: CDR1 SGHTA and CDR2 FQGNSA. This CDR3 comprises 15 residues. V was pared by 8 bases and J by 2 bases, with 13 bases between. The CDR3 coding sequence is TGTGCCAGCCGGATCCGGGGGACTGGGGCCAACGTCCTGACTTTC. Its translation: CASRIRGTGANVLTF.

This chain links TRBV28 with TRBJ2-7, with 9 bases fitting TRBD2. The CDR3 has 14 amino acids. The V and J ends lost 4 bases and 6 bases, in that order; junction bases with no gene match: 7. CDR1 and CDR2 (germline): MDHEN, SYDVKM. CDR3 DNA sequence: TGTGCCAGCAGTTCGTTAGCGGGAGTCCGCGAGCAGTACTTC. It codes for CASSSLAGVREQYF. The variable domain in full, with the rest retrieved from reference TRBV28 and TRBJ2-7, is DVKVTQSSRYLVKRTGEKVFLECVQDMDHENMFWYRQDPGLGLRLIYFSYDVKMKEKGDIPEGYSVSREKKERFSLILESASTNQTSMYLCASSSLAGVREQYFGPGTRLTVT.

In this sample, this clone turned up a few times. The chain joins TRBV7-6 to TRBJ2-1; D uncertain. The CDR3 has 15 amino acids. Germline CDR1 is SGHVS and CDR2 is FNYEAQ. The V end was cut by 4 bases, the J end by 0 bases, with 10 bases between. Here the CDR3 DNA reads TGTGCCAGCAGCTCTTTGCCTAGCTCCTACAATGAGCAGTTCTTC. It yields the protein CASSSLPSSYNEQFF.

The chain combines TRBV18 with TRBJ2-1; maybe TRBD2 (6 bases). V was shortened by 1 base and J by 4 bases, with 8 bases between the two germline ends. Germline CDR1 KGHSH, CDR2 LQKENI. The CDR3 runs 14 residues. This CDR3 is CASSPLAVYNEQFF. The CDR3 nucleotides are TGTGCCAGCTCACCACTAGCGGTTTACAATGAGCAGTTCTTC.

The V gene is TRBV2, the J gene TRBJ2-5, with D uncertain. CDR1 and CDR2 from the germline V gene are SNHLY and FYNNEI. CDR3 length: 14 residues. The V and J ends lost 3 bases and 2 bases respectively, with 10 bases between them. CDR3 nucleotides: TGTGCCAGCAGTGAGTTGATTACGCAAGAGACCCAGTACTTC. Its protein product is CASSELITQETQYF. The whole variable domain, remainder taken from reference TRBV2 and TRBJ2-5, is EPEVTQTPSHQVTQMGQEVILRCVPISNHLYFYWYRQILGQKVEFLVSFYNNEISEKSEIFDDQFSVERPDGSNFTLKIRSTKLEDSAMYFCASSELITQETQYFGPGTRLLVL.

The V call is TRBV11-3, the J call TRBJ2-2; D call uncertain. This CDR3 has 12 amino acids. Deletions cut 5 bases from V and 8 bases from J, with 9 bases between. CDR1 is SGHNT, CDR2 YENEEA, per germline. The CDR3 is CASSLPRGELFF. The CDR3 bases are TGTGCCAGCAGCCTACCTCGGGGGGAGCTGTTTTTT.

J is TRBJ2-1 and V is TRBV7-6, with D hard to call. V was clipped by 5 bases and J by 5 bases, with 7 bases between them. CDR3 length: 12 residues. Germline CDR1 reads SGHVS; CDR2 reads FNYEAQ. CDR3 loop: CASSPINNEQFF. CDR3 DNA: TGTGCCAGCAGCCCAATTAACAATGAGCAGTTCTTC.

This clone appeared a few times. The genes are TRBV4-1 and TRBJ2-1; perhaps TRBD2 as D (5 bases). Trimming removed 1 base from V and 5 bases from J, with 12 bases in between. CDR1 and CDR2 from the germline V gene are MGHRA and YSYEKL. CDR3 length: 15 amino acids. CDR3 coding DNA: TGCGCCAGCAGCCAAGCCAGGACTCGGAACAATGAGCAGTTCTTC. Its translation is CASSQARTRNNEQFF.

This clone has more than one count but fewer than ten. The V call is TRBV7-8, the J call TRBJ1-2; possible D gene TRBD1, 5 bases. The germline V and J ends were trimmed by 5 bases and 2 bases, with 9 bases remaining between them. The CDR3 covers 13 residues. The V gene's germline CDR1 is SGHVS and CDR2 FQNEAQ. CDR3 protein: CASSPGQNYGYTF. CDR3 DNA: TGTGCCAGCAGCCCTGGACAAAACTATGGCTACACCTTC.